The source of this T cell receptor beta chain is a study of cytomegalovirus exposure and HLA in healthy donors. Study-wide findings and caveats: There were some public TCRs occurring in many donors, but most TCR sequences were rare. V- and J-gene trimming in TCR beta was tied to a missense DCLRE1C variant by an analysis performed later. A later analysis found TCR association rates differed by HLA locus, highest for DRB1 and lowest for HLA-C.

The primer mix had 60 Vbeta and 13 Jbeta primers. TCRdb keeps only in-frame clones here, not all; method: immunoSEQ multiplex PCR. The table lists roughly 140,000 clones, 82% of them singletons, with approximately 2.3% in the top ten. Remarks on this clone: The antigen is unknown.

This CDR3 comprises 15 residues. The germline gives CDR1 SGHNT, CDR2 YYREEE (reference sequence). V lost 2 bases, J lost 0 bases, and 4 bases stayed unmatched. This chain connects TRBV5-4 to TRBJ2-7; 8 bases align to TRBD2. The receptor was isolated from a male donor in good health and CMV-seronegative. The specimen sequenced was PBMCs. The CDR3 reads CASSFTSGSSYEQYF. CDR3 nucleotide sequence: TGTGCCAGCAGCTTTACTAGCGGATCCTCCTACGAGCAGTACTTC.